There are a few counts of the clone carrying this T cell receptor beta chain. The sample is drawn from a study of T cells after yellow fever vaccination. TCRdb ran MiXCR on the 5' RACE reads and lists one entry per CDR3 protein. The table has just under 600,000 distinct CDR3 sequences, approximately 13% seen once. CDR1 SGHTA and CDR2 FQGNSA come from the germline V gene. This CDR3 is built from 16 residues. Unmatched junction bases numbered 12, after V lost 2 bases and J lost 7 bases. The TCR sequence derives from a man between 25 and 39 years old who received the YFV17D yellow fever vaccine. The chain joins TRBV7-2 to TRBJ2-7; TRBD2 matches at 9 bases. This material consisted of PBMCs, taken on the day of the yellow fever booster vaccination. The CDR3 nucleotides read TGTGCCAGCAGCTTAATGTGGCGGGAGGGCCGTTCAGAGCAGTACTTC. It specifies CASSLMWREGRSEQYF.